This TCR beta chain comes out of a study of blood T cell repertoires in COVID-19. For the study at large: The United States, Italy and Spain provided the acute and convalescent COVID-19 samples. T cells, B-cell-depleted T cells, or PBMCs supplied cDNA or gDNA.

Original processing methods: The assay estimated nucleated cells by amplifying reference gene primers. Profiling relied on immunoSEQ multiplex PCR, and the TCRdb table lists in-frame clones only, not all of them. The V and J calls and clone size were taken over from that table, and D and trimming were inferred from the DNA. The data contain about 50,000 clones, approximately 89% of them singletons. CDR1 LGHDT and CDR2 YNNKEL come from the germline V gene (reference sequence). The CDR3 loop spans 16 amino acids. Trimming stripped 4 bases from V and 0 bases from J, with 15 bases between. The chain couples TRBV3-1 (or the pseudogene TRBV3-2) to TRBJ1-1; no clear D. The TCR originated in a woman of 80 years or more with acute or convalescent COVID-19. The specimen was peripheral blood. The CDR3 DNA is TGTGCCAGCAGCCTCGGGATCCCCCTATTGAACACTGAAGCTTTCTTT. Its translation is CASSLGIPLLNTEAFF.